The rows below give T cell receptor beta chains drawn from one sample of a study of long-term antiretroviral therapy in people with HIV. Sequenced by immunoSEQ multiplex PCR; TCRdb stores in-frame clones only, minus some. The table has just under 20,000 clones, over 60% seen once. The sequencing here drew on unsorted PBMCs, taken 0.5 years before starting antiretroviral therapy. These receptors came from a man in his late teens or twenties with HIV. Each CDR3 is given without its conserved first and last residue. Each record gives: V gene, J gene, CDR3 protein.

>TRBV27|TRBJ2-5
ASSRGETQY
>TRBV27|TRBJ2-1
ASSLLNEQF
>TRBV18|TRBJ1-1
ASSQGPNTEAF
>TRBV27|TRBJ2-1
ASSLWLAGAYNEQF
>TRBV27|TRBJ1-4
ASSAQGARGEKLF
>TRBV6-1|TRBJ2-7
ASSEVRQTFYEQY
>TRBV4-1|TRBJ2-2
ASRGHANTGELF
>TRBV5-8|TRBJ1-2
ASSLTERANYGYT
>TRBV19|TRBJ2-1
ASSMRGSLNEQF
>TRBV28|TRBJ2-7
ASSWPGQSSYEQY
>TRBV19|TRBJ1-5
ASSISPRAPQH
>TRBV14|TRBJ1-5
ASSQVGYNQPQH
>TRBV6-5|TRBJ2-7
ASSYSGTGAEQY
>TRBV6-6|TRBJ1-1
ASYPERTLGTEAF
>TRBV13|TRBJ1-1
ASSLGVTEAF